Presented here are 12 T cell receptor beta chains from one specimen sequenced in a study of graft-versus-host responses after intestinal transplantation. Their antigens are not known. Libraries were prepared by immunoSEQ multiplex PCR; TCRdb keeps only in-frame clonotypes and omits some of them. The top ten clones hold 1.1% of a sample with 100,000 or so clones, approximately 95% of them seen once. The source material was unstimulated CD8+ T cells sorted from spleen or lymph node cells, sampled before transplant. These TCRs come from a human donor who was the organ donor for an intestinal transplant.

The rearrangement joins TRBV25-1 to TRBJ1-1; TRBD1 agrees at 8 bases. The CDR3 loop spans 17 amino acids. J lost 1 base, V lost 6 bases, and 13 bases had no gene match. CDR1 and CDR2 from the germline V gene are MGHDK and SYGVNS. CDR3 region: CASSPGRGRYGNTEAFF. CDR3 nucleotides: TGTGCCAGCAGCCCCGGCAGGGGGCGGTACGGGAACACTGAAGCTTTCTTT.

This chain links TRBV19 with TRBJ1-1; tentative D call: TRBD1 (5 bases). V was trimmed by 7 bases and J by 2 bases, leaving 17 bases between them. Germline V lookup: CDR1 LNHDA, CDR2 SQIVND (reference sequence). The CDR3 sequence is 15 residues long. The CDR3 spells CASTPTGAGNTEAFF. For the CDR3, the DNA is TGTGCCAGTACCCCTACCGGGGCGGGAAACACTGAAGCTTTCTTT.

The V call is TRBV6-5, the J call TRBJ2-3; a possible D gene is TRBD1 (6 bases). The V end lost 6 bases, the J end lost 2 bases, and 9 bases lay between the germline ends. The CDR3 consists of 13 residues. Germline-derived CDR1 and CDR2 are MNHEY and SVGAGI. The DNA of the CDR3 is TGTGCCAGCAGAACAGGGACCACAGATACGCAGTATTTT. This translates into CASRTGTTDTQYF.

This chain joins TRBV4-1 and TRBJ1-1; the match to TRBD1 covers 8 bases. This CDR3 is 15 amino acids long. The germline V gene has CDR1 MGHRA and CDR2 YSYEKL. Losses at the gene ends were 2 bases for V and 1 base for J; bases not matched to a gene: 3. In DNA, the CDR3 is TGCGCCAGCAGCCAACTACAGGGGGAGAACACTGAAGCTTTCTTT. Translation: CASSQLQGENTEAFF.

Written as DNA, the CDR3 is TGTGCCAGCAGCCCGGGACCTACTAGCGGGGGGTACGAGCAGTACTTC. The encoded protein is CASSPGPTSGGYEQYF. This chain connects TRBV13 to TRBJ2-7; 12 positions agree with TRBD2. Germline CDR1 reads PRHDT; CDR2 reads FYEKMQ (reference sequence). V was clipped by 5 bases and J by 4 bases; unmatched bases: 9. The CDR3 has 16 residues.

This chain connects TRBV29-1 to TRBJ2-7; tentative D call: TRBD1 (7 bases). V was trimmed by 3 bases and J by 5 bases, leaving 11 bases between them. Germline V CDR1 and CDR2: SQVTM, ANQGSEA. The CDR3 consists of 12 residues. The CDR3 protein is CSVDTGEDEQYF. The CDR3 DNA sequence: TGCAGCGTTGATACAGGGGAGGACGAGCAGTACTTC.

The CDR3 here is CASSPGTARGELFF. CDR3 nucleotide sequence: TGTGCCAGCAGCCCAGGGACAGCCAGAGGGGAGCTGTTTTTT. The chain is built from TRBV7-3 and TRBJ2-2; 7 bases align to TRBD1. V dropped 5 bases and J dropped 8; count of bases not matched to a gene: 8. This CDR3 region has 14 residues. CDR1 is SGHTA, CDR2 FQGTGA, per germline.

The gene calls are TRBV19 and TRBJ1-1; tentative D call: TRBD1 (6 bases). V was shortened by 1 base and J by 3 bases, with 9 bases between the two germline ends. The CDR3 is made up of 14 amino acids. Germline V gene sequence: CDR1 LNHDA, CDR2 SQIVND (reference sequence). The CDR3, as DNA: TGTGCCAGTAGTATAGGGGGGCAGTACACTGAAGCTTTCTTT. Its protein is CASSIGGQYTEAFF.

V and J are TRBV7-9 and TRBJ2-5, with a possible D match to TRBD2 (6 bases). Per germline, CDR1 SEHNR and CDR2 FQNEAQ (reference sequence). The CDR3 is 15 residues long. Trimming shortened V by 3 bases and J by 4 bases, and 15 bases separated the two germline ends. The CDR3 loop reads CASSLGPGVGETQYF. The DNA for the CDR3 is TGTGCCAGCAGCTTGGGACCGGGGGTTGGAGAGACCCAGTACTTC.

J is TRBJ1-4 and V is TRBV5-5; weak D call: TRBD1 (5 bases). Germline V lookup: CDR1 SGHKS, CDR2 YYEKEE (reference sequence). CDR3 size: 16 residues. The V and J ends lost 4 bases and 5 bases respectively, with 18 bases between them. The chain's CDR3 is CASSRWGRGFNEKLFF. The CDR3 DNA reads TGTGCCAGCAGCCGGTGGGGGAGGGGATTCAATGAAAAACTGTTTTTT.

The V call is TRBV29-1, the J call TRBJ2-7, with D possibly matching TRBD1 (7 bases). The CDR3 extends over 15 amino acids. V lost 6 bases and J 3 bases, leaving 21 bases between the germline ends. Germline-derived CDR1 and CDR2 are SQVTM and ANQGSEA. In DNA form, the CDR3 reads TGCAGCGTCGCAGACCGCGGGACAGCCGGCTACGAGCAGTACTTC. This translates into CSVADRGTAGYEQYF.

The rearrangement links TRBV9 to TRBJ2-3, with D perhaps TRBD1 (6 bases). This CDR3 is built from 15 residues. Trimming stripped 4 bases from V and 3 bases from J, with 15 bases between. Germline CDR1 and CDR2: SGDLS and YYNGEE. The CDR3 sequence: CASSIQGRRTDTQYF. The CDR3 bases are TGTGCCAGCAGCATTCAGGGGAGACGAACAGATACGCAGTATTTT.